The T cell receptor beta chain described here comes from a study of T cells after posttransplantation cyclophosphamide. CDR1 is SQVTM, CDR2 ANQGSEA, per germline. The CDR3 is 13 amino acids. The data were produced by immunoSEQ multiplex PCR, yet TCRdb's version contains in-frame clones alone and is incomplete. This sample has over 6,500 clones, each found more than once. Treatment was busulfan-fludarabine conditioning, a marrow graft, and cyclophosphamide on days +3 and +4. Sequenced material: PBMCs, taken after an allogeneic stem cell transplant with post-transplant cyclophosphamide. The J gene is TRBJ2-5, the V gene TRBV29-1, with TRBD2 matching over 10 bases. The J call is doubtful: the DNA matches TRBJ2-7 better. This TCR was sampled from a young adult male patient who received an allogeneic stem cell transplant from an unrelated donor, was CMV-positive, and had acute and chronic GVHD. The T cells may partly be graft donor cells. The CDR3 nucleotides are TGCAGCGTTGGGGCTAGCGGGGGCTACGAGCAGTACTTC. It is translated as CSVGASGGYEQYF.